This T cell receptor (beta chain) was observed in a study of blood T cell repertoires in COVID-19. Study-wide context: There were acute and convalescent COVID-19 samples, and they came from the United States, Italy and Spain. In each case, the material was cDNA or gDNA derived from T cells, B-cell-depleted T cells, or PBMCs.

TCRdb's copy holds only in-frame clones and misses some; the assay was immunoSEQ multiplex PCR. The table includes fewer than 200,000 clones, around 86% detected once. CDR3 size: 15 residues. The germline V gene encodes CDR1 LGHDT and CDR2 YNNKEL (reference sequence). The junction had 8 bases not matched to a gene; V was cut back by 6 bases and J by 2 bases. The chain has TRBV3-1 (or the pseudogene TRBV3-2) and TRBJ2-3; 7 bases fit TRBD2. Material: peripheral blood. The clonotype was recovered from a man aged 35 to 55 with active or convalescent COVID-19. CDR3 DNA: TGTGCCAGCAGGGATATAGCGGGTTACACAGATACGCAGTATTTT. Amino acids: CASRDIAGYTDTQYF.